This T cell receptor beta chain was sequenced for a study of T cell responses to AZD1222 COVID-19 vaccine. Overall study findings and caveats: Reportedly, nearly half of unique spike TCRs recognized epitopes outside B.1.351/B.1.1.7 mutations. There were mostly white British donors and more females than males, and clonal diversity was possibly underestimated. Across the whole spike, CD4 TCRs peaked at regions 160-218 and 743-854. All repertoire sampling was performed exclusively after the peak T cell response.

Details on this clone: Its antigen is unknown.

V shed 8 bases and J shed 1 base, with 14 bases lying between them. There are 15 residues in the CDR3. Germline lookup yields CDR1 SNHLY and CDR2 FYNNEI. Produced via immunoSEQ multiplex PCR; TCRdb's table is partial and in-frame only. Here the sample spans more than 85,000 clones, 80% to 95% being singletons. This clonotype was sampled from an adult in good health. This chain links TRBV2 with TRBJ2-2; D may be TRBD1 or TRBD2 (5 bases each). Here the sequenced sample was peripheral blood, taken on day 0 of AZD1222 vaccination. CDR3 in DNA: TGTGCCAGCGCCCGGGGCTTTAGGAACACCGGGGAGCTGTTTTTT. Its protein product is CASARGFRNTGELFF. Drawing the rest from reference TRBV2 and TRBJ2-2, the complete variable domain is EPEVTQTPSHQVTQMGQEVILRCVPISNHLYFYWYRQILGQKVEFLVSFYNNEISEKSEIFDDQFSVERPDGSNFTLKIRSTKLEDSAMYFCASARGFRNTGELFFGEGSRLTVL.